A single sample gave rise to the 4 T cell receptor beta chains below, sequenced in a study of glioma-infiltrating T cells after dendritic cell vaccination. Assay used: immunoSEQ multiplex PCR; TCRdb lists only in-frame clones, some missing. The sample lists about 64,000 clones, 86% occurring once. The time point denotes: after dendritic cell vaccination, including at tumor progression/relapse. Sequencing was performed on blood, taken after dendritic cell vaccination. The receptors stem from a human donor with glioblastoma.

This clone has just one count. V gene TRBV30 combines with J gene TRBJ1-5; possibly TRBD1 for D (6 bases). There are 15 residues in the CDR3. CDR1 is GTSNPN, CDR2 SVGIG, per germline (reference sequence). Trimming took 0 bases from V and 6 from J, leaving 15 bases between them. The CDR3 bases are TGTGCCTGGAGTGTAGGACAGAGGATTTCTCAGCCCCAGCATTTT. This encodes CAWSVGQRISQPQHF. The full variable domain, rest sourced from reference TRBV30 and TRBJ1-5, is SQTIHQWPATLVQPVGSPLSLECTVEGTSNPNLYWYRQAAGRGLQLLFYSVGIGQISSEVPQNLSASRPQDRQFILSSKKLLLSDSGFYLCAWSVGQRISQPQHFGDGTRLSIL.

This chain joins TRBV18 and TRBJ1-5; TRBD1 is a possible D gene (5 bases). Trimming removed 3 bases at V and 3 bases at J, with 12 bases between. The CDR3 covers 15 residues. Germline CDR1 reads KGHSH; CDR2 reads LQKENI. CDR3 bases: TGTGCCAGCTCACCGGCGGTAGGGGTCAATCAGCCCCAGCATTTT. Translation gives CASSPAVGVNQPQHF.

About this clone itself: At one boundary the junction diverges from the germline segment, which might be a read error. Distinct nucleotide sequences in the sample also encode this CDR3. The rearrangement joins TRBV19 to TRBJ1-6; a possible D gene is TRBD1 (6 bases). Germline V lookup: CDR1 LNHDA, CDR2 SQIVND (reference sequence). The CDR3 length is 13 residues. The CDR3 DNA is TGTGCCAGCCGGGACACCGGTAATTCCCCCCTCCACTTT. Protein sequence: CASRDTGNSPLHF.

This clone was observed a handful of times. Here the CDR3 reads CASSPLAGASSLDTQYF. CDR3 DNA sequence: TGTGCCAGCAGTCCTCTAGCGGGAGCTTCTTCATTGGATACGCAGTATTTT. The V call is TRBV2, the J call TRBJ2-3; 10 nucleotides line up with TRBD2. With V trimmed by 5 bases and J by 6 bases, 14 bases remained unmatched. The V gene's germline CDR1 is SNHLY and CDR2 FYNNEI. CDR3 length: 17 amino acids.